A selection of T cell receptor beta chains follows, all from one sample in a study of beta chain features in type 1 diabetes. The method was immunoSEQ multiplex PCR; TCRdb's version includes in-frame clones alone and lacks a portion of them. The repertoire includes a few hundred thousand clones, approximately 15% of them detected once, and more than 0.015% sits in the top ten. The sequencing input was naive CD4+ T cells from blood. The receptors originated from a woman aged 18 to 35 in good health. Both conserved end residues are part of each CDR3. A D gene is named only where the DNA matches it firmly. Not all rows give a size; the values are once, few, many and, for expanded clones, a class.

d_call,clone_size,v_call,j_call,cdr3_nt,cdr3_aa
TRBD1,few,TRBV30,TRBJ1-5,TGTGCCTGGAGTGTACAGGGGGCGGGACAGCCCCAGCATTTT,CAWSVQGAGQPQHF
TRBD1,few,TRBV7-6,TRBJ2-1,TGTGCCAGCAGCTTGGGACAGGGGATATGGAATGAGCAGTTCTTC,CASSLGQGIWNEQFF
NA,NA,TRBV7-9,TRBJ2-1,TGTGCCAGCAGCCCACCGCCGAGCTCCTACAATGAGCAGTTCTTC,CASSPPPSSYNEQFF
NA,NA,TRBV18,TRBJ2-7,TGTGCCAGCTCACTTTCAGGGGCCACCTGGTACGAGCAGTACTTC,CASSLSGATWYEQYF
NA,few,TRBV18,TRBJ1-2,TGTGCCAGCTCACCAAGATCAGGGGATGGCTACACCTTC,CASSPRSGDGYTF
NA,few,TRBV30,TRBJ1-5,TGTGCCTGGAGTAGGTCAGAGGCTCAGCCCCAGCATTTT,CAWSRSEAQPQHF
NA,NA,TRBV15,TRBJ1-1,TGTGCCACCAGCAGAGATTACGGGGGGAACACTGAAGCTTTCTTT,CATSRDYGGNTEAFF
NA,few,TRBV4-2,TRBJ2-6,TGTGCCAGCAGGGAACGGGGCTCTGGGGCCAACGTCCTGACTTTC,CASRERGSGANVLTF
TRBD2,NA,TRBV6-1,TRBJ2-5,TGTGCCAGTTTAACAGTAGCGGGTGAGACCCAGTACTTC,CASLTVAGETQYF
TRBD1,few,TRBV29-1,TRBJ1-1,TGCAGCGTCGGACAGGGAAGGAACACTGAAGCTTTCTTT,CSVGQGRNTEAFF
NA,NA,TRBV6-6,TRBJ1-1,TGTGCCAGCAGTTATCGACAGGCTGTCTCGGCTTTCTTT,CASSYRQAVSAFF
TRBD2,NA,TRBV5-1,TRBJ2-1,TGCGCCAGCAGCCCGGGCGGGAGCAACAATGAGCAGTTCTTC,CASSPGGSNNEQFF
NA,few,TRBV30,TRBJ2-3,TGTGCCTGGAGTCTGGGCAGCACAGATACGCAGTATTTT,CAWSLGSTDTQYF
TRBD2,NA,TRBV11-2,TRBJ2-7,TGTGCCAGTTCCCCCTGGGGGGGAGTCCGGTACGAGCAGTACTTC,CASSPWGGVRYEQYF
NA,NA,TRBV5-6,TRBJ1-1,TGTGCCAGCAGCTTGGATACGGGGACTGAAGCTTTCTTT,CASSLDTGTEAFF
TRBD2,few,TRBV7-2,TRBJ2-7,TGTGCCAGCAGCTTAGGACTAGCGGGAGATTCTCGCTCCTACGAGCAGTACTTC,CASSLGLAGDSRSYEQYF
TRBD1,NA,TRBV7-9,TRBJ1-2,TGTGCCAGTACGACAGGGAACTATGGCTACACCTTC,CASTTGNYGYTF
TRBD1,NA,TRBV30,TRBJ1-5,TGTGCCTGGAGCATCGGACAGGGGGGCCGTCAGCCCCAGCATTTT,CAWSIGQGGRQPQHF
NA,NA,TRBV4-1,TRBJ2-4,TGCGCCAGCAGGGACATCCCCGGACCGACCAAAAACATTCAGTACTTC,CASRDIPGPTKNIQYF
NA,NA,TRBV29-1,TRBJ2-5,TGCAGCGGGGGGCCCCGAGAGACCCAGTACTTC,CSGGPRETQYF
TRBD2,NA,TRBV9,TRBJ2-1,TGTGCCAGCAGCACTCACCAGGGACTAGCGGGAGATAGCTCCTACAATGAGCAGTTCTTC,CASSTHQGLAGDSSYNEQFF
NA,few,TRBV19,TRBJ2-7,TGTGCCAGTAGTACGATCGGGAGTTCCGACGAGCAGTACTTC,CASSTIGSSDEQYF
NA,few,TRBV9,TRBJ2-3,TGTGCCAGCAGCGCGGCTCCGGGAACAGATACGCAGTATTTT,CASSAAPGTDTQYF